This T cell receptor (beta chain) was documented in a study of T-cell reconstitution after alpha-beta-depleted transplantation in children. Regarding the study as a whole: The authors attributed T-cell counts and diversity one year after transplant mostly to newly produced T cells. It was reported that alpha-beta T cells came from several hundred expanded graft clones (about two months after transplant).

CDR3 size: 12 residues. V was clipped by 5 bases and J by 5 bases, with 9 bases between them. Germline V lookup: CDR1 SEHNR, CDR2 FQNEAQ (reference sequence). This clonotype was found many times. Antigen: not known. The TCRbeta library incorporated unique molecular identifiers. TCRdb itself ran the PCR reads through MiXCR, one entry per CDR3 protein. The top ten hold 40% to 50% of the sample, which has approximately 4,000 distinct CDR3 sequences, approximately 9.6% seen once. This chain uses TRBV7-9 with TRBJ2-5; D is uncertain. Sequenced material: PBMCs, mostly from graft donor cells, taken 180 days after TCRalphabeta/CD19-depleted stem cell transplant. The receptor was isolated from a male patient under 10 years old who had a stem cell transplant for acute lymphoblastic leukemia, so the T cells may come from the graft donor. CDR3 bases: TGTGCCAGCAGCGATGCAAGGGAGACCCAGTACTTC. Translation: CASSDARETQYF.